Listed here are 3 T cell receptor beta chains from one sample, sequenced in a study of blood T cell repertoires in COVID-19 (dated by TCRdb to the early 2020s). Libraries were made using the immunoSEQ multiplex PCR assay. Imported from immuneACCESS, the table was reduced by TCRdb to in-frame sequences with V and J called. These copies leave out some clones; in studies compared against another copy, an unresolved V gene accounts for under half, and the cause of the remainder is not known. This sample comprises about 110,000 clones, about 93% of them detected only once. The ten biggest clones cover around 1.2% of the sample. The sequenced material came from peripheral blood. The receptors come from a young woman with acute or convalescent COVID-19.

The rearrangement uses TRBV5-1 and TRBJ1-1, with D unresolved. With 1 base removed from V and 2 bases from J, the gap between germline ends came to 12 bases. Germline V CDR1 and CDR2: SGHRS, YFSETQ. CDR3 length: 15 amino acids. CDR3 DNA sequence: TGCGCCAGCAGCTTGCCGGGTGTTCCTAACACTGAAGCTTTCTTT. Its translation is CASSLPGVPNTEAFF.

V is TRBV7-9 and J is TRBJ1-5; 10 nucleotides agree with TRBD1. The CDR3 sequence is 15 residues long. V was clipped by 3 bases and J by 7 bases; unmatched bases: 6. Germline loops: CDR1 SEHNR, CDR2 FQNEAQ (reference sequence). The CDR3 loop is CASSFGTGERQPQHF. Written as DNA, the CDR3 is TGTGCCAGCAGCTTTGGGACAGGGGAAAGACAGCCCCAGCATTTT.

On this clone itself: One end of the junction fails to match germline, which may point to a read error. The V gene is TRBV14, the J gene TRBJ2-3; a possible D gene is TRBD2 (5 bases). Germline V gene sequence: CDR1 SGHDN, CDR2 FVKESK. There are 15 residues in the CDR3. In DNA, the CDR3 is TGTGCCAGCAGCCAAGCAATGGGGAGCACATATACGCAGTATTTT. Its translation: CASSQAMGSTYTQYF.